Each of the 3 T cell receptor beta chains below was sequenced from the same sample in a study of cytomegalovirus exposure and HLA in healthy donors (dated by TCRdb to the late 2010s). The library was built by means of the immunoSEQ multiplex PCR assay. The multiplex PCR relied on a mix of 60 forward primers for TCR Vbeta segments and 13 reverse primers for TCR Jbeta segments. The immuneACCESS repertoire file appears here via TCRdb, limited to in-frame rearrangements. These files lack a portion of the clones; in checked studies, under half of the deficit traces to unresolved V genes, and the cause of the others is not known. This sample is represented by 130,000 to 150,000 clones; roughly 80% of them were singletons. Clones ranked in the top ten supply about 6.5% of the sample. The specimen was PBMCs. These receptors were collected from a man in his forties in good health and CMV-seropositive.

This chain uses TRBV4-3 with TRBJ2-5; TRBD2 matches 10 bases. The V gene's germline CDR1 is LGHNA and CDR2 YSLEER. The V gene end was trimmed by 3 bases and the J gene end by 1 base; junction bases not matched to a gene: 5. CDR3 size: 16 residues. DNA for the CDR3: TGCGCCAGCAGCCAGTTACTAGCGGGGAGCCAAGAGACCCAGTACTTC. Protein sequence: CASSQLLAGSQETQYF.

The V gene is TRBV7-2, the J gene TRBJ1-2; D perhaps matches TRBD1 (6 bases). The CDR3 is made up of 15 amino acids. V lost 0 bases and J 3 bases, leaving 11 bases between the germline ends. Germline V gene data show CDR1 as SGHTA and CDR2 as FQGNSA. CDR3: CASSLAQGSYYGYTF. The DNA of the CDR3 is TGTGCCAGCAGCTTAGCGCAGGGGTCGTACTATGGCTACACCTTC.

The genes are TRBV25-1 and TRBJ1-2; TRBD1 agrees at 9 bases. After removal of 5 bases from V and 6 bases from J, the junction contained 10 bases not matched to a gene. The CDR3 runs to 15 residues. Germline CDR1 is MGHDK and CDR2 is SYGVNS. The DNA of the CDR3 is TGTGCCAGCAGTAAACTCAACAGGGGGCATGATGGCTACACCTTC. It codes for CASSKLNRGHDGYTF.